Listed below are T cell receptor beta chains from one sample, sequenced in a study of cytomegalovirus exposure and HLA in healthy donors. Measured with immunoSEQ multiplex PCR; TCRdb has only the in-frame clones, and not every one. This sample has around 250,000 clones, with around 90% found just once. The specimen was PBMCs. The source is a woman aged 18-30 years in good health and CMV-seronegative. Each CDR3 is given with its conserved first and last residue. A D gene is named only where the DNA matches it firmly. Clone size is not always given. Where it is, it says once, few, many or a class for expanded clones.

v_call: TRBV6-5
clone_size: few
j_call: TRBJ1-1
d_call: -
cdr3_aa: CASQVTGNTEAFF
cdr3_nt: TGTGCCAGCCAGGTGACAGGGAACACTGAAGCTTTCTTT

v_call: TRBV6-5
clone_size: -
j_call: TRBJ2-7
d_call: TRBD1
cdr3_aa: CASSTGTGDYEQYF
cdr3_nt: TGTGCCAGCAGTACCGGAACAGGGGACTACGAGCAGTACTTC

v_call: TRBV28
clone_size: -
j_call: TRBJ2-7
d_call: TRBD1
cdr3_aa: CASRPGQTTYEQYF
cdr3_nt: TGTGCCAGCAGACCGGGACAGACCACCTACGAGCAGTACTTC

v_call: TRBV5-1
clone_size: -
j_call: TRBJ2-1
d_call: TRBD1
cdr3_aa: CASSSGTGSFNEQFF
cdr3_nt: TGCGCCAGCAGCTCCGGGACAGGGAGCTTCAATGAGCAGTTCTTC

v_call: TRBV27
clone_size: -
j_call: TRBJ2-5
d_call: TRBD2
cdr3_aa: CASSLSAGKETQYF
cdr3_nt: TGTGCCAGCAGTTTATCAGCGGGGAAGGAGACCCAGTACTTC

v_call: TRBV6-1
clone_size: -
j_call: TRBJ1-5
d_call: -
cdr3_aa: CASVSGNQPQHF
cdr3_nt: TGTGCCAGCGTCTCGGGTAATCAGCCCCAGCATTTT

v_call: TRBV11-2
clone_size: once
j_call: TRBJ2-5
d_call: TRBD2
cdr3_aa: CASSLVSSGAWETQYF
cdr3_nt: TGTGCCAGCAGCTTAGTTTCCAGCGGGGCATGGGAGACCCAGTACTTC

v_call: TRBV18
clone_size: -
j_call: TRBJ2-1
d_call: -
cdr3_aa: CASSPPGGGGPLPYNEQFF
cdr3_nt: TGTGCCAGCTCACCACCGGGCGGAGGGGGCCCCCTACCTTACAATGAGCAGTTCTTC

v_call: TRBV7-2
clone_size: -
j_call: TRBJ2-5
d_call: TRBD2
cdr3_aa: CASASWRGRETQYF
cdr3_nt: TGTGCCAGCGCCAGTTGGCGGGGGAGAGAGACCCAGTACTTC

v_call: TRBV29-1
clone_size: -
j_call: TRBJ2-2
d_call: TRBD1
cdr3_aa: CSAPMTGGWRTGELFF
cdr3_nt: TGCAGCGCCCCTATGACAGGGGGCTGGCGGACCGGGGAGCTGTTTTTT

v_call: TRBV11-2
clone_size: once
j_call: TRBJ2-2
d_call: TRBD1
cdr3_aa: CASSMDRGNTGELFF
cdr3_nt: TGTGCCAGCAGCATGGACAGGGGGAACACCGGGGAGCTGTTTTTT

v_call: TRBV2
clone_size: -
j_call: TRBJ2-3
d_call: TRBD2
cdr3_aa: CASSARLAGNTDTQYF
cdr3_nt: TGTGCCAGCAGCGCCAGACTAGCGGGGAACACAGATACGCAGTATTTT

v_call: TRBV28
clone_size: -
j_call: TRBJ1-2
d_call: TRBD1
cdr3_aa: CASRTGTGNYGYTF
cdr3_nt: TGTGCCAGCAGAACCGGGACAGGGAACTATGGCTACACCTTC

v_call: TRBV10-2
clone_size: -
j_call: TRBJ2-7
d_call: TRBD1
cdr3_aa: CASGTELVVDEQYF
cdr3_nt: TGCGCCAGTGGGACAGAGCTAGTCGTCGACGAGCAGTACTTC

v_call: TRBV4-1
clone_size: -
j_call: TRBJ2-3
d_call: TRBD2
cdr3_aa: CASSQSSGGLSGTQYF
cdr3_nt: TGCGCCAGCAGCCAGTCTAGCGGGGGGCTATCAGGTACGCAGTATTTT

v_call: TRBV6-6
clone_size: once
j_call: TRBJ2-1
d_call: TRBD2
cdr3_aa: CASTETSGNEQFF
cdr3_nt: TGTGCCAGCACCGAGACTAGCGGAAATGAGCAGTTCTTC

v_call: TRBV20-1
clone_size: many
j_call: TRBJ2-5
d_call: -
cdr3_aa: CSGLQETQYF
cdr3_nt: TGCAGTGGCCTACAAGAGACCCAGTACTTC

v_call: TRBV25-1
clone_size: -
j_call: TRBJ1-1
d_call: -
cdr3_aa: CASSESVNTEAFF
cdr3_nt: TGTGCCAGCAGTGAGTCAGTGAACACTGAAGCTTTCTTT

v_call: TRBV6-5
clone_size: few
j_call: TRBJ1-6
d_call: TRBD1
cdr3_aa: CASRGQGNSPLHF
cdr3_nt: TGTGCCAGCAGGGGACAGGGAAATTCACCCCTCCACTTT

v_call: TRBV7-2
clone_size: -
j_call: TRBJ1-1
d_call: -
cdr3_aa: CASRPMSQGGPEAFF
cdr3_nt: TGTGCCAGCAGACCTATGTCTCAAGGAGGGCCTGAAGCTTTCTTT

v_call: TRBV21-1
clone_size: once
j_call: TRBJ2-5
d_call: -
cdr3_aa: CASSKAPTSGEQETQYF
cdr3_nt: TGTGCCAGCAGCAAAGCCCCGACTAGCGGGGAACAAGAGACCCAGTACTTC

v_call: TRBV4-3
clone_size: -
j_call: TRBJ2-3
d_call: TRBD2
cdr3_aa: CASSQVTSGGVSTDTQYF
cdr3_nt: TGCGCCAGCAGCCAAGTAACTAGCGGGGGGGTCAGCACAGATACGCAGTATTTT

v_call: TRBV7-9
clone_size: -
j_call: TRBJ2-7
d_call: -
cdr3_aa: CASSLSGAYEQYF
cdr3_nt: TGTGCCAGCAGCTTGTCCGGAGCCTACGAGCAGTACTTC

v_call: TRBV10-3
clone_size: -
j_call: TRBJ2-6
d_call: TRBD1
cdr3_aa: CAISGAGTGSGANVLTF
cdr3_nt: TGTGCCATCAGTGGAGCAGGGACAGGATCTGGGGCCAACGTCCTGACTTTC

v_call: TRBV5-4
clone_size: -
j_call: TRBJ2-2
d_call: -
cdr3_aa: CASSLMAGGPNTGELFF
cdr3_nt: TGTGCCAGCAGCTTGATGGCAGGGGGGCCGAACACCGGGGAGCTGTTTTTT

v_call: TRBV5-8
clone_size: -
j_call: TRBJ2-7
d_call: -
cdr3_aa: CASSLVSRQGAEQYF
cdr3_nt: TGTGCCAGCAGCTTAGTAAGTAGGCAGGGCGCCGAGCAGTACTTC

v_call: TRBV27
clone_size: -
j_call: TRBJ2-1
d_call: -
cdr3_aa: CASSFMGDLNEQFF
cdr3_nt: TGTGCCAGCAGTTTTATGGGAGACTTGAATGAGCAGTTCTTC

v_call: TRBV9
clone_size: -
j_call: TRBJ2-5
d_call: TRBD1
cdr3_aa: CASSVAWDSFRETQYF
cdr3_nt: TGTGCCAGCAGCGTGGCCTGGGACAGCTTCCGAGAGACCCAGTACTTC

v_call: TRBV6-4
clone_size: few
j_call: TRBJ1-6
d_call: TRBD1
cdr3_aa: CASSEDREGSPLHF
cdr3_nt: TGTGCCAGCAGTGAGGACAGGGAAGGTTCACCCCTCCACTTT